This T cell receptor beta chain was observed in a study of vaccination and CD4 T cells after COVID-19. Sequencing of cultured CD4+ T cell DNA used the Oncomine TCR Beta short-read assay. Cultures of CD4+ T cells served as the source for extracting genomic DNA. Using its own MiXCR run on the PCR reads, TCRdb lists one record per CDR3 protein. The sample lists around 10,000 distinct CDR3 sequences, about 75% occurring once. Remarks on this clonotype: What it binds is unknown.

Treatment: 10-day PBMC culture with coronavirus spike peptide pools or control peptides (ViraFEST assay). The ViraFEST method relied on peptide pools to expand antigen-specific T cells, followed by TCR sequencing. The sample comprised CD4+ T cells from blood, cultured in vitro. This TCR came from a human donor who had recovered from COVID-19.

This CDR3 is CASSLGGTSGPSSTDTQYF. CDR3 coding DNA: TGTGCCAGCAGTTTGGGAGGGACTAGCGGCCCGTCCAGCACAGATACGCAGTATTTT. The chain employs TRBV12-3 or TRBV12-4 and TRBJ2-3; TRBD2 matches at 11 bases. The CDR3 loop spans 19 amino acids. Unmatched junction bases numbered 11, after V lost 3 bases and J lost 0 bases.